This T cell receptor (beta chain) derives from a study of cytomegalovirus exposure and HLA in healthy donors (dated by TCRdb to the late 2010s). With regard to the full study: An earlier analysis of 587 of the donors reported more than 250 Gb of sequence data and about 100 million unique TCR beta sequences from about 179 million T cells. A later genetic analysis used genome-wide SNP genotypes for about 60% of the roughly 700 donors, treating that subset as a discovery cohort. The study profiled the T cell repertoires of more than 500 subjects by immunosequencing and related them to cytomegalovirus serostatus. The study combined high-throughput TCR immunosequencing, statistical association of individual TCRs with disease status, and machine learning to predict cytomegalovirus infection status. Donor age, sex, ethnicity and CMV serostatus were compiled alongside the repertoire data. Class I and class II HLA loci were covered by the typing at four-digit resolution. In addition to the first cohort of several hundred subjects, a separate validation cohort of about 120 different subjects was used. All discovery cohort repertoires had been generated using a single sequencing platform. In a later analysis, previously published TCR beta repertoires from roughly 710 donors were re-analyzed and high-resolution HLA genotyping was added so that TCR occurrence patterns could be studied. Among the roughly 390 genotyped donors, approximately 81% belonged to the genetic ancestry cluster associated with self-reported Caucasian donors. In the later analysis, no new phenotypic data were used to find candidate immune exposures; instead, reliance was placed on TCR beta sequences and their occurrence across donors. An earlier analysis of around 580 of the donors used high-throughput TCR beta sequencing to judge whether each TCR beta V gene segment behaved as functional or pseudogenic. Across around 400 genotyped donors of the cohort, an average of roughly 250,000 unique TCR beta nucleotide sequences per donor were sequenced, and 15% to 20% of those sequences were non-productive. About 300 gigabases of sequencing data and approximately 85 million unique TCR sequences were included in an early release covering about 700 HLA-typed donors. The number of typed donors differed by locus: about 620-640 for A, B, C, DRB1 and DQB1; 500 to 550 for DQA1; approximately 600 for DPA1; and some 430 for DPB1. The study aimed to test whether cataloging public T cell receptors could reveal signatures of past pathogen exposure. Several DR-DQ haplotypes were treated as single units for association and clustering because of strong linkage in the cohort. The paper as a whole reports these results and caveats: In an earlier analysis of 450 to 750 of the donors, most TCR beta V segments appeared in productive rearrangements about 87% or about 30% of the time, broadly matching IMGT annotations. An association between a missense DCLRE1C variant and V-gene and J-gene trimming of TCR beta chains was found in a later genetic analysis and replicated in an independent cohort. A later analysis associated some 17,000 TCR beta sequences with specific HLA alleles at a false discovery rate of 0.05. A further reported finding was that TCR beta sequences accurately predicted the HLA-A and HLA-B alleles for most subjects in the first cohort. In vitro tests confirmed that a few of the cytomegalovirus-associated TCR beta chains recognize cytomegalovirus antigens. A later analysis found that TCR association rates varied across HLA loci, with DRB1 alleles showing the most associated TCRs and HLA-C alleles the fewest. Because some donors lacked HLA typing at each locus, the association tests relied only on the typed subset. A later analysis found that HLA-associated TCR beta chains were more clonally expanded and had lower generation probabilities than equally common non-associated chains. The 87-base-pair reads could not distinguish some IMGT-functional V segments, including TRBV6-2 and TRBV6-3, so those segments were excluded. In this cohort, only TCR beta chains were sequenced, and detectable features were limited by the absence of alpha or paired-chain data. According to a later analysis, most CMV-associated TCR beta chains appeared to be HLA-restricted, and the HLA associations seemed to be driven largely by CMV exposure. The classifier was reported to diagnose cytomegalovirus status with high specificity and sensitivity in both the original and validation cohorts. Strong co-occurrence of HLA alleles, especially DR and DQ, made assigning TCR associations to individual alleles difficult. A cluster of highly shared sequence variants was judged likely to be a technical artifact of the sequencing pipeline. Most TCR sequences were observed very rarely across donors, whereas some public TCRs were present in many individuals. According to the authors, the approach could potentially be generalized to other disease states and immunological phenotypes. Linkage disequilibrium might explain the correlated functional status among segregating V segments, but an unknown experimental factor could not be excluded. The earlier analysis of 450 to 700 of the donors excluded approximately 15 rarely observed V segments, including chromosome 9 orphons, because counts were too low. Several of the top co-occurrence clusters appeared to be linked to parvovirus B19, influenza, CMV and Epstein-Barr virus, according to a later analysis. For the cohort, immune exposure information was limited to CMV serostatus. Roughly uniform sequencing depth across donors was assumed in presence/absence analyses, although this assumption may not hold. In a later genetic analysis, fewer N-insertions in productive TCRs were reported among donors in an Asian-associated ancestry cluster than the approximately 670-donor mean. The study listed approximately 150 TCR beta chains as associated with cytomegalovirus.

To prepare the library, the immunoSEQ multiplex PCR assay was applied. For the multiplex PCR, a mixture combining 60 forward primers for TCR Vbeta segments and 13 reverse primers for TCR Jbeta segments was used. A multiplex PCR assay on genomic DNA amplified the CDR3 region of rearranged TCR beta genes. Amplified TCR beta libraries were sequenced as 87-base-pair reads on the Illumina HiSeq System. The paper's data handling went like this. A later analysis tallied tens of millions of unique TCR beta chains across the approximately 670 repertoires, and about 10 million of those chains were shared by two or more donors. To remove PCR and sequencing errors, raw reads were error-corrected and collapsed into unique sequences using a nearest-neighbor algorithm that merged closely related sequences. To assign V, D and J gene segments, CDR3 sequences were aligned to IMGT reference sequences. For a sequence to be retained, at least a six-nucleotide match to both a V gene segment and a J gene segment was required. Rearrangements were called productive when the CDR3 lacked stop codons and stayed in frame with V and J; all others were non-productive. Following IMGT convention, CDR3 was defined as the stretch from the second conserved V-encoded cysteine to the conserved J-encoded phenylalanine. Sequences without an unambiguous match to a single V gene segment were excluded from the earlier analysis of about 630 of the donors. An earlier analysis of a few hundred of the donors called V segments functional above 56.7% productive rearrangements and segregating when the between-donor standard deviation exceeded 5%. To diagnose cytomegalovirus status from the catalog of TCR beta chain sequences, a statistical classification framework was built. A later analysis assigned V and J genes by comparing TCR nucleotide sequences with IMGT/GENE-DB human TR gene sequences. A later analysis assigned CDR3 sequences and most-parsimonious VDJ recombination scenarios with the TCRdist pipeline. In a later analysis, every TCR beta chain was defined by the combination of its CDR3 amino acid sequence and its V-gene family, and reads without a unique V-gene family were dropped. As a way to deal with suspected cross-contamination and a sequencing artifact, a later analysis dropped hundreds of nucleotide sequences that were highly shared and had low generation probability. A later analysis calculated a clonal expansion index for each public chain from normalized within-repertoire ranks of inferred template counts. A later analysis computed generation probabilities with a VDJ recombination model fitted to out-of-frame rearrangements, and checked the results against IGoR. Hypergeometric tests were used in a later analysis to score TCR-TCR, TCR-HLA and TCR-CMV co-occurrence, with a repertoire-size bias correction applied to the TCR pairs. To estimate false discovery rates, a later analysis permuted the HLA or CMV assignments 20 times. In a later analysis, co-occurring TCRs were grouped with DBSCAN, and TCRdist sequence similarity was added when clustering was performed within HLA-allele-positive subsets. Repertoires with fewer than 30,000 or more than 120,000 public chains, plus five repertoires with anomalous nucleotide sharing, were excluded from co-occurrence clustering. In its TCRdb copy, this immuneACCESS table keeps in-frame sequences only and misses some clones. Where compared with another copy, unresolved V genes explain less than half of these, and the others have no known cause. The V and J calls and the clone size are those of that table, but D and trimming were determined from the DNA. The sample table records around 50,000 clones. 2% to 2.5% of the sample is in the top ten clones.

From the germline V gene, CDR1 is SGDLS and CDR2 is YYNGEE. The CDR3 runs 17 residues from the cysteine to the phenylalanine. Only the CDR3 DNA is retained, 51 bases long and in frame from the first base. V is cut back by 6 bases and J by 2 bases, with 15 bases in the junction unmatched. The cohort was made up of several hundred healthy bone marrow donors. At the time of sampling, all cohort members were nominally healthy, though unrecorded immune exposures were likely present. The donor tested CMV seronegative, placing the donor among the approximately 400 seronegative members of the cohort. A peripheral blood sample was collected from each donor, and TCR beta sequencing was performed on peripheral blood mononuclear cells. The Qiagen DNeasy Blood Extraction Kit was used to extract genomic DNA from the blood cell samples. In the case of this clone: There is no known antigen for this receptor.

This receptor was taken from a woman between 40 and 55 years old in good health and CMV-seronegative. Material: PBMCs. Recombination connected TRBV9 to TRBJ2-3, and TRBD2 aligns with 7 junction nucleotides. In nucleotide form, the sequence is TGTGCCAGCACCAGAGGAGGGGCTAGCGGCCACACAGATACGCAGTATTTT. The encoded protein is CASTRGGASGHTDTQYF.